The present T cell receptor beta chain was sequenced within a study of response to subunit inactivated influenza vaccine (dated by TCRdb to 2016 to 2018). About the investigation overall: To follow how T cells responded to a trivalent subunit inactivated influenza vaccine, the researchers relied on deep quantitative profiling of the T cell receptor repertoire. Overall results and qualifications from the work: According to the authors, only a limited number of new T cells may be recruited by each seasonal influenza vaccination.

Points on this clonotype: The specificity of this receptor is unknown. No quality values exist for individual bases; no much larger clone is one base distant.

The library was obtained by RT-PCR. Sequencer: Illumina HiSeq 2500. TCRdb's own reprocessing of the public reads used fastp at Q25 and MiXCR and kept productive beta chains. Identical CDR3 protein sequences are pooled into one entry, listed with their most common genes and DNA. Present in this sample are 650,000 to 700,000 distinct CDR3 sequences, approximately 14% of which were seen just once. The top ten clonotypes cover around a tenth of the sample. As encoded in the germline V gene, CDR1 is MDHEN while CDR2 is SYDVKM. Relative to germline, V is missing 6 bases and J is missing 5 bases, with 7 bases of the junction outside any gene match. From the cysteine through the phenylalanine, the CDR3 covers 15 amino acids. Of the read, only the CDR3 DNA is kept; its 45 bases are in frame from base 1.

Recombination linked TRBV28 to TRBJ2-5; the central 12 bases match TRBD1. The source of this sequence is a man aged 45-60 years who received an inactivated influenza vaccine. Donor details come from another sample of the same person, matched by shared clones. This specimen consisted of PBMCs from blood, obtained roughly 12 days after vaccination. Here the CDR3 is given as CASRGQGAALETQYF. Read as DNA, the sequence is TGTGCCAGCAGGGGACAGGGGGCGGCTTTGGAGACCCAGTACTTC.